This T cell receptor (beta chain) is from a study of T cell repertoires in cytomegalovirus infection. Study summary: HLA-B-restricted CMV epitopes that are well studied, plus recently identified HLA-C-restricted ones, were used by the study. CMV infection together with matching HLA type was indicated by public TCR beta signatures. Study-wide points: HLA-C-restricted CMV clonotypes gave the most frequent clonotype in two of eight donors. Adding up the frequency of public TCR beta families identified people who carried CMV plus the relevant HLA.

This CDR3 spans 15 amino acids. Germline-derived CDR1 and CDR2 are DFQATT and SNEGSKA (reference sequence). V lost 0 bases, J lost 8 bases, and 19 bases lay in between. TCRdb re-analysed the reads in MiXCR, keeping a single row per CDR3 protein. This table holds 150,000 or so distinct CDR3 sequences, about 32% found once. To note about this clonotype: Its antigen is not identified.

V usage is TRBV20-1 and J usage is TRBJ1-2; tentative D call: TRBD1 (5 bases). The sample was CD8+ T cells from cultured PBMCs, taken from culture after CMV antigen stimulation. The TCR comes from a human donor in good health (CMV status not recorded). Some clones in this sample may be carry-over from other donors' samples. The CDR3 DNA reads TGCAGTGCTAGAGATCGTCAGGACACGGGCTGGGGCTACACCTTC. As protein: CSARDRQDTGWGYTF.